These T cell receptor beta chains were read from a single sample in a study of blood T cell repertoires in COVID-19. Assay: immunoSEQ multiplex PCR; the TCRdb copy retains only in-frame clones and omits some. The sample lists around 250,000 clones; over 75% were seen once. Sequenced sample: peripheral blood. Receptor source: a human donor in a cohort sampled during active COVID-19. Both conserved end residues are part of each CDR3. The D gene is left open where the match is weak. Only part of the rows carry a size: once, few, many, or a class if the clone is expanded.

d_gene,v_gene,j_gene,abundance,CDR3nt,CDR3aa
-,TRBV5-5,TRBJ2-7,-,TGTGCCAGCAGCTTGGTCTCAGGGATCACCTACGAGCAGTACTTC,CASSLVSGITYEQYF
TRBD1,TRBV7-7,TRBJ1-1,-,TGTGCTAGCAGCCTCGGACAGGGGTTTGAAGCTTTCTTT,CASSLGQGFEAFF
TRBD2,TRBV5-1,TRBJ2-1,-,TGCGCCAGCAGCTCGCTTACCCCAGGCGGGGGGGGTTACAATGAGCAGTTCTTC,CASSSLTPGGGGYNEQFF
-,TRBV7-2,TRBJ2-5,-,TGTGCCAGCAGCTTAGAACTATCCGGGAGTGCCCAAGAGACCCAGTACTTC,CASSLELSGSAQETQYF
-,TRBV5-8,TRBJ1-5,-,TGTGCCAGCCACGTCATCGGTCGCAATCAGCCCCAGCATTTT,CASHVIGRNQPQHF
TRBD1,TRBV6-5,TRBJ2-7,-,TGTGCCAGCACCTCGCCCGGACAGGCCTCCTACGAGCAGTACTTC,CASTSPGQASYEQYF
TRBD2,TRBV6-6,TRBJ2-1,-,TGTGCCAGCAGTTCCGGGACTAGCGGCTACAATGAGCAGTTCTTC,CASSSGTSGYNEQFF
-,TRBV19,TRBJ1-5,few,TGTGCCAGTAGTATCTCTGAGGCGACAGCTGGAAATCAGCCCCAGCATTTT,CASSISEATAGNQPQHF
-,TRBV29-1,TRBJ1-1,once,TGCAGCGTTGATAGGAGGGGGGGGAGGATGAACACTGAAGCTTTCTTT,CSVDRRGGRMNTEAFF
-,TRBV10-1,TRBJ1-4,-,TGCGCCAGCAGTGACAGGGGAAGGGAAAAACTGTTTTTT,CASSDRGREKLFF
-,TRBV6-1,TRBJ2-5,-,TGTGCCAGCAGTGAGGGCGTACTCCCCCAAGAGACCCAGTACTTC,CASSEGVLPQETQYF
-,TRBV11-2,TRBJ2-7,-,TGTGCCAGCAGAAGACCCGGGAGCTCCTACGAGCAGTACTTC,CASRRPGSSYEQYF
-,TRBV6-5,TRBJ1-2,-,TGTGCCAGCAGTTACAAGGGGGGGTCGAACTATGGCTACACCTTC,CASSYKGGSNYGYTF
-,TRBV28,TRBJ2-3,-,TGTGCCAGCAGTTCCTATCCCGGGACATTGACTAGCACAGATACGCAGTATTTT,CASSSYPGTLTSTDTQYF
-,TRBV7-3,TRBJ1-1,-,TGTGCCAGCAGCTCCTCTGGACAGATGGGTGCTCGAGCTTTCTTT,CASSSSGQMGARAFF
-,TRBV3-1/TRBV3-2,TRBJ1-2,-,TGTGCCAGCAGCCAAGCACAGATTAACTATGGCTACACCTTC,CASSQAQINYGYTF
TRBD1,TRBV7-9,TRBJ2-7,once,TGTGCCAGCAGCTCCACCAGACAGGGGTCGCGTAGGCAGTACTTC,CASSSTRQGSRRQYF
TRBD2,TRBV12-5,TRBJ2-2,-,TGTGCTAGTGGTTTGGGACTAGCGGGTAACACCGGGGAGCTGTTTTTT,CASGLGLAGNTGELFF
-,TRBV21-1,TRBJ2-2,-,TGTGCCAGCAGCAACGGACTAGCGGACACCGGGGAGCTGTTTTTT,CASSNGLADTGELFF
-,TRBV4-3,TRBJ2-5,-,TGCGCCAGCAGCCTCGACAGGCTGATTAGAGAGACCCAGTACTTC,CASSLDRLIRETQYF
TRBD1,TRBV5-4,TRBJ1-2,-,TGTGCCAGCAGGGGTGTCCGACCCGGGACAGGGGATCAATATGGCTACACCTTC,CASRGVRPGTGDQYGYTF
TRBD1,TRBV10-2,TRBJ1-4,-,TGCGCCAGCAGTGAGCTGAATCCGGGACAGGGGTCGGAAAAACTGTTTTTT,CASSELNPGQGSEKLFF
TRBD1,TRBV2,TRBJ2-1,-,TGTGCCAGCCTCCGAGACAGGGTCGATAATGAGCAGTTCTTC,CASLRDRVDNEQFF
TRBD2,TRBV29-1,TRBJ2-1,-,TGCAGCGTTGTTTGGCGGCTAGCGGGGAATGAGCAGTTCTTC,CSVVWRLAGNEQFF
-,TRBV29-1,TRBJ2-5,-,TGCAGCCCGACTTCGTACCAAGAGACCCAGTACTTC,CSPTSYQETQYF
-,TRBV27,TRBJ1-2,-,TGTGCCAGCAGGTTAGGGGCCTCCTATGGCTACACCTTC,CASRLGASYGYTF
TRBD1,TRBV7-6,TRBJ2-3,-,TGTGCCAGCAGCCTGCGCGCCGGGACAGCTAGCACAGATACGCAGTATTTT,CASSLRAGTASTDTQYF
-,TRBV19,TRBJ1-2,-,TGTGCCAGTAGTATTCATGCGGGCTACACCTTC,CASSIHAGYTF
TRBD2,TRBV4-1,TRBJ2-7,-,TGCGCCAGCAGCCAAGAGGTGGCGGGAGGATGGGAGCAGTACTTC,CASSQEVAGGWEQYF
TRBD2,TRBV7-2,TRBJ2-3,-,TGTGCCAGCACCTTGCGGACTAGCGGGAGGGCAGATACGCAGTATTTT,CASTLRTSGRADTQYF
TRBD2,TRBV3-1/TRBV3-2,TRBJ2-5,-,TGTGCCAGCAGCCCCCTGCTTGCAGCGGGAGGTCGAGAGACCCAGTACTTC,CASSPLLAAGGRETQYF
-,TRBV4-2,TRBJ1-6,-,TGTGCCAGCAGTTCCAGGGTCTCTAATTCACCCCTCCACTTT,CASSSRVSNSPLHF
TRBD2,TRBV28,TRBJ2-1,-,TGTGCCAGCAGTTTCTTTAACCTACTAGCGGGGGCCTACAATGAGCAGTTCTTC,CASSFFNLLAGAYNEQFF
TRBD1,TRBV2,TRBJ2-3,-,TGTGCCAGCAGGACCGGGACAGGGAAAGATACGCAGTATTTT,CASRTGTGKDTQYF
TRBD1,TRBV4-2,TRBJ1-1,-,TGTGCCAGCAGCCAGGACAGGGGTGGGACTGAAGCTTTCTTT,CASSQDRGGTEAFF
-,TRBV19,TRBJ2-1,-,TGTGCCAGTAGTATAGGTCCAGGGACAAATGAGCAGTTCTTC,CASSIGPGTNEQFF
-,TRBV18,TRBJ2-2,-,TGTGCCAGCTCACCAAGGGGCGGTTACACCGGGGAGCTGTTTTTT,CASSPRGGYTGELFF
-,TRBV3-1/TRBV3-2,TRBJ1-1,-,TGTGCCAGCAGCCAAGAAGGACAGAATCTTAGGGGGTTGTCAGAAGCTTTCTTT,CASSQEGQNLRGLSEAFF
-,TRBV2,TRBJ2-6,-,TGTGCCAGCACCTATCGGGCAGGGACTGGGGCCAACGTCCTGACTTTC,CASTYRAGTGANVLTF
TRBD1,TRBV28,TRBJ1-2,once,TGTGCCAGCATTCCGGGACAGGGTTACTATGGCTACACCTTC,CASIPGQGYYGYTF
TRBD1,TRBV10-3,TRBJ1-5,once,TGTGCCATCAGTGAACAGGGGGATCAGCCCCAGCATTTT,CAISEQGDQPQHF
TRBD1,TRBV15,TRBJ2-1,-,TGTGCCACCAGCAGAGATTTCGGCCAGGGACAGGGGAATGAGCAGTTCTTC,CATSRDFGQGQGNEQFF
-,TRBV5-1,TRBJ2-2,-,TGCGCCAGCAGCTTGGGCTCAGGGGGGTTCACCGGGGAGCTGTTTTTT,CASSLGSGGFTGELFF
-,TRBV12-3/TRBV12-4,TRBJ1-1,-,TGTGCCAGCATTGAAGGGGGAACTGAAGCTTTCTTT,CASIEGGTEAFF
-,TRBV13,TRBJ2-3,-,TGTGCCAGCAGCTCGGGATCCACCCCAGATACGCAGTATTTT,CASSSGSTPDTQYF
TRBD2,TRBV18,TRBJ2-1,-,TGTGCCAGCTCACCGAAGACTAGCGGGGGGTACCATGAGCAGTTCTTC,CASSPKTSGGYHEQFF
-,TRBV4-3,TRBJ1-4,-,TGCGCCAGCAGCCGAAGTTACGGCGCAACCCAGGGTGAAAAACTGTTTTTT,CASSRSYGATQGEKLFF